This T cell receptor (beta chain) was recorded in a study of T cells expressing NK-cell markers. Study in general: Seropositivity for HCMV was found in seven of the eight sequenced donors, with one seronegative. Study findings and constraints: A range of about 1.0-8% of CD8+ T cells consisted of dominant NKG2C+ clonotypes in 5 to 7 donors.

Using the 5' RACE reads, TCRdb records one entry per CDR3 protein without DNA. Its table lists 500,000 to 600,000 distinct CDR3 sequences. A note on this clonotype: The antigen remains undetermined.

The sequencing sample was made of blood T cells: a sorted CD56 or NKG2C T cell subset, CD4+ or CD8+ T cells, or bulk PBMC T cells (not recorded which). This clonotype was sampled from a man between 18 and 29 years old in good health.

The CDR3 sequence: CASSPGGLIHEQFF. The V gene is TRBV10-1, the J gene TRBJ2-1; the D call from TCRdb, TRBD1, cannot be confirmed without DNA. CDR3 size: 14 residues. Germline loops: CDR1 WNHNN, CDR2 SYGVQD (reference sequence).